This T cell receptor beta chain was recorded in a study of T cells in Graves' hyperthyroidism and ophthalmopathy. Amplified TCR beta CDR3 regions came from RNA transcripts. TCR CDR3 underwent first-round RT-PCR with the HTBI primer set. TCRdb called the multiplex PCR reads again in MiXCR, with one record for every CDR3 protein. The table includes about 160,000 distinct CDR3 sequences, less than 10% detected once. There are 11 residues in the CDR3. Per the germline V gene, CDR1 is MNHNS and CDR2 is SASEGT. The junction had 8 bases not matched to a gene; V was cut back by 8 bases and J by 12 bases. This clonotype was seen ten or more times.

The sequence was collected from a woman aged 18-29 years with Graves' hyperthyroidism that later progressed to Graves' ophthalmopathy. The chain joins TRBV6-1 to TRBJ1-2, with TRBD1 identical over 8 bases. What was sequenced was blood. CDR3 protein: CASGWQGANTF. Written as DNA, the CDR3 is TGTGCCAGCGGATGGCAGGGGGCTAACACCTTC.